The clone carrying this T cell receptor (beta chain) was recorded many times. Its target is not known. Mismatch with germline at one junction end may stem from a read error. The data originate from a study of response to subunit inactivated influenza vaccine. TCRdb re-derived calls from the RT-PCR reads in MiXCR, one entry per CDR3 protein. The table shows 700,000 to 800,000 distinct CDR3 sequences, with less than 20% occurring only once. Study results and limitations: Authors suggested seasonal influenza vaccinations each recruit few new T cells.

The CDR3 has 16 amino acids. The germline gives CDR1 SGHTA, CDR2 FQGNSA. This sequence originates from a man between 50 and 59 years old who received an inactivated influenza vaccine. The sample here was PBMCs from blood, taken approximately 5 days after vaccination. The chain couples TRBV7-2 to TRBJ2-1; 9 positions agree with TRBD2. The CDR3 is CASSLEAGGSYNEQFF. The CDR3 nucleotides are TGCGCCAGCAGCTTGGAAGCGGGGGGCTCCTACAATGAGCAGTTCTTC.